Shown below are 24 T cell receptor beta chains from a single sample sequenced in a study of blood T cell repertoires in COVID-19. Repertoires were generated with immunoSEQ multiplex PCR, while TCRdb's copy carries only in-frame clones and drops some. The repertoire holds 190,000 or so clones, with around 80% as singletons. Sequencing was performed on peripheral blood. Source of these receptors: a man between 45 and 60 years old with active or convalescent COVID-19.

The J gene is TRBJ1-1, the V gene TRBV19; TRBD1 aligns across 9 bases. V lost 5 bases and J lost 5; bases outside the gene matches: 6. The CDR3 is 14 amino acids. Germline V lookup: CDR1 LNHDA, CDR2 SQIVND (reference sequence). This CDR3 reads CASSRTGGWTEAFF. For the CDR3, the DNA is TGTGCCAGTAGTCGAACAGGGGGCTGGACTGAAGCTTTCTTT.

The chain recombines TRBV6-1 with TRBJ1-1; the D gene is possibly TRBD1 (6 bases). CDR1 is MNHNS, CDR2 SASEGT, per germline. Trimming left V 2 bases short and J 10 bases short, with 11 bases between. The CDR3 loop spans 12 amino acids. CDR3 nucleotide sequence: TGTGCCAGCAGTGAAAGAGGACAGTCAGCTTTCTTT. Its translation: CASSERGQSAFF.

V is TRBV27 and J is TRBJ1-5; tentative D call: TRBD1 (5 bases). The CDR3 length is 14 residues. Looked up from germline, CDR1 is MNHEY and CDR2 is SMNVEV (reference sequence). Trimming shortened V by 6 bases and J by 3 bases, and 12 bases separated the two germline ends. The chain's CDR3 is CASSPRQINQPQHF. CDR3 bases: TGTGCCAGCAGCCCCAGACAGATCAATCAGCCCCAGCATTTT.

The chain couples TRBV5-8 to TRBJ1-4; D is perhaps TRBD1 (5 bases). The CDR3 has 15 amino acids. Germline V gene sequence: CDR1 SGHTS, CDR2 YDEGEE. V lost 6 bases and J lost 8, with 20 bases in between. CDR3 loop: CASKARAGRKEKLFF. CDR3 nucleotide sequence: TGTGCCAGCAAAGCCCGGGCAGGGAGGAAGGAAAAACTGTTTTTT.

The chain carries TRBV5-6 and TRBJ2-1, with TRBD2 identical over 7 bases. V was pared by 5 bases and J by 1 base, with 9 bases of the junction left unmatched. The CDR3 has 16 amino acids. In germline, CDR1 is SGHDT, CDR2 YYEEEE. The CDR3 DNA reads TGTGCCAGCAGTCCCGACACAGCGGGGTCCTACAATGAGCAGTTCTTC. Amino acid sequence: CASSPDTAGSYNEQFF.

The rearrangement joins TRBV5-1 to TRBJ2-3, with 10 bases fitting TRBD2. J lost 1 base, V lost 4 bases, and 6 bases had no gene match. The CDR3 has 16 amino acids. Germline CDR1 is SGHRS and CDR2 is YFSETQ. The CDR3 coding sequence is TGCGCCAGCAGCCTGCTCCTAGCGGGGGGCACAGATACGCAGTATTTT. This sequence encodes CASSLLLAGGTDTQYF.

V and J are TRBV28 and TRBJ2-1, with 9 bases fitting TRBD2. The CDR3 is 16 amino acids. Germline V lookup: CDR1 MDHEN, CDR2 SYDVKM. Trimming removed 5 bases from V and 7 bases from J; junction bases left unmatched: 12. Here the CDR3 DNA reads TGTGCCAGCAGTCCAGATAGCGGGAGAGGGGGGAATGAGCAGTTCTTC. The encoded protein is CASSPDSGRGGNEQFF.

The rearrangement joins TRBV29-1 to TRBJ2-1; 8 bases map to TRBD1. V shed 0 bases and J 3 bases; nucleotides not matched to a gene: 4. Looked up from germline, CDR1 is SQVTM and CDR2 is ANQGSEA. The CDR3 consists of 15 residues. CDR3 coding DNA: TGCAGCGTTGAAGAGATCGACAGGGGCTACAATGAGCAGTTCTTC. It translates to CSVEEIDRGYNEQFF.

The chain employs TRBV30 and TRBJ1-2; 12 nucleotides align to TRBD1. The junction had 5 bases not matched to a gene; V was cut back by 5 bases and J by 4 bases. The CDR3 contains 14 residues. Germline assignment: CDR1 GTSNPN and CDR2 SVGIG (reference sequence). CDR3 nucleotide sequence: TGTGCCTGGGGGACAGGGGGCAGCGTCTATGGCTACACCTTC. Translated, it gives CAWGTGGSVYGYTF.

The chain is built from TRBV29-1 and TRBJ1-2; the D is unclear. The germline gives CDR1 SQVTM, CDR2 ANQGSEA. The V gene lost 6 bases and the J gene lost 5 bases, with 13 bases spanning the gap. The CDR3 covers 12 residues. In DNA form, the CDR3 reads TGCAGCGTAGCGGCTGGCACTTATGGCTACACCTTC. As protein: CSVAAGTYGYTF.

This clone was seen repeatedly, ten times or more. The V call is TRBV4-3, the J call TRBJ1-3; no reliable D call. The CDR3 has 17 residues. CDR1 is LGHNA, CDR2 YSLEER, per germline. Trimming stripped 3 bases from V and 4 bases from J, with 19 bases between. The DNA of the CDR3 is TGCGCCAGCAGCCAGCGATGGGGAGGGCGCCTAGGAAACACCATATATTTT. This codes for CASSQRWGGRLGNTIYF.

The rearrangement uses TRBV19 and TRBJ1-2; no definite D call. CDR3 length: 12 amino acids. The germline CDR1 and CDR2 sequences are LNHDA and SQIVND (reference sequence). V dropped 3 bases and J dropped 5 bases, with 7 bases sitting between them. CDR3 protein: CASSMGGYGYTF. DNA of the CDR3: TGTGCCAGTAGTATGGGCGGGTATGGCTACACCTTC.

The gene calls are TRBV28 and TRBJ2-3, with D maybe TRBD1 (5 bases). The CDR3 sequence is 14 residues long. Germline CDR1 is MDHEN and CDR2 is SYDVKM. The ends were cut back, 2 bases at V and 6 bases at J, with 12 bases in the middle. CDR3 bases: TGTGCCAGCAGTTTAACCCCCAGGGCGGATACGCAGTATTTT. Translating gives CASSLTPRADTQYF.

V usage is TRBV5-4 and J usage is TRBJ2-7, with TRBD2 matching over 14 bases. Trimming took 3 bases from V and 5 from J; bases not matched to a gene: 13. The germline V gene has CDR1 SGHNT and CDR2 YYREEE (reference sequence). This CDR3 has 18 amino acids. CDR3 loop: CASSWGLAGEGPTHEQYF. Here the CDR3 DNA reads TGTGCCAGCAGCTGGGGACTAGCGGGAGAGGGGCCGACCCACGAGCAGTACTTC.

The chain employs TRBV5-1 and TRBJ1-1, with 8 nucleotides matching TRBD1. This CDR3 has 12 amino acids. V was pared by 4 bases and J by 6 bases, with 2 bases of the junction left unmatched. Germline V gene data show CDR1 as SGHRS and CDR2 as YFSETQ. The CDR3, as DNA: TGCGCCAGCAGCGGACAGGGCGCTGAAGCTTTCTTT. Residues: CASSGQGAEAFF.

This clone was observed once. The CDR3, as DNA: TGTGCCAGCAGCCAAGACGGGTTAGCGCTTACCTACGAGCAGTACTTC. Amino acid sequence: CASSQDGLALTYEQYF. The chain couples TRBV3-1 (or the pseudogene TRBV3-2) to TRBJ2-7; the D gene is possibly TRBD2 (5 bases). The germline CDR1 and CDR2 sequences are LGHDT and YNNKEL (reference sequence). Trimming took 0 bases from V and 2 from J, leaving 14 bases between them. This CDR3 comprises 16 residues.

The J gene is TRBJ2-1, the V gene TRBV7-2; 11 bases align to TRBD2. The CDR3 totals 14 residues. The junction had 10 bases not matched to a gene; V was cut back by 5 bases and J by 13 bases. Germline V gives CDR1 SGHTA, CDR2 FQGNSA. The DNA for the CDR3 is TGTGCCAGCAGCCTGAGACTAGCGGGGAACCGACAGTTCTTC. The encoded protein is CASSLRLAGNRQFF. Together with reference TRBV7-2 and TRBJ2-1, the CDR3 gives the full variable domain: GAGVSQSPSNKVTEKGKDVELRCDPISGHTALYWYRQSLGQGLEFLIYFQGNSAPDKSGLPSDRFSAERTGGSVSTLTIQRTQQEDSAVYLCASSLRLAGNRQFFGPGTRLTVL.

The chain uses TRBV4-1 and TRBJ2-1; 12 bases line up with TRBD2. This CDR3 region has 17 residues. Germline V gene sequence: CDR1 MGHRA, CDR2 YSYEKL. V was pared by 1 base and J by 3 bases, with 4 bases of the junction left unmatched. CDR3 sequence: CASSQVLAGGNYNEQFF. The DNA of the CDR3 is TGCGCCAGCAGCCAAGTTCTAGCGGGGGGGAACTACAATGAGCAGTTCTTC.

CDR3 in amino acids: CASSPFYRADNEKLFF. The CDR3 nucleotides are TGCGCCAGCAGCCCGTTCTACAGGGCTGATAATGAAAAACTGTTTTTT. The chain links TRBV4-1 to TRBJ1-4, with D tentatively TRBD1 (6 bases). Germline V gives CDR1 MGHRA, CDR2 YSYEKL. The germline V and J ends were trimmed by 4 bases and 4 bases, with 16 bases remaining between them. This CDR3 has 16 residues.

This clone appeared a few times. The chain couples TRBV5-1 to TRBJ2-1, with a possible D match to TRBD2 (6 bases). V was shortened by 0 bases and J by 5 bases, with 12 bases between the two germline ends. The CDR3 consists of 15 residues. Germline CDR1 is SGHRS and CDR2 is YFSETQ. The chain's CDR3 is CASSLVLAQHNEQFF. DNA for the CDR3: TGCGCCAGCAGCTTGGTCCTAGCGCAACACAATGAGCAGTTCTTC.

The CDR3 reads CASTLLGQGKAEQYF. CDR3 nucleotides: TGTGCCAGCACCTTACTGGGACAGGGCAAGGCTGAGCAGTACTTC. This chain connects TRBV6-5 to TRBJ2-7; TRBD1 matches at 9 bases. Germline-derived CDR1 and CDR2 are MNHEY and SVGAGI. J lost 7 bases, V lost 7 bases, and 14 bases had no gene match. There are 15 residues in the CDR3.

J is TRBJ1-2 and V is TRBV5-6; D not certain. Trimming left V 1 base short and J 1 base short, with 8 bases between. CDR1 is SGHDT, CDR2 YYEEEE, per germline. The CDR3 sequence is 14 residues long. This chain's CDR3 is CASSLLQDNYGYTF. The CDR3 DNA sequence: TGTGCCAGCAGCTTGCTTCAGGATAACTATGGCTACACCTTC.

The rearrangement links TRBV28 to TRBJ2-1, with D perhaps TRBD2 (6 bases). The CDR3 has 13 residues. Trimming removed 7 bases at V and 11 bases at J, with 18 bases between. Germline CDR1 is MDHEN and CDR2 is SYDVKM. The DNA of the CDR3 is TGTGCCAGCACCACTCGTGCGGGAACGAAGCAGTTCTTC. Protein product: CASTTRAGTKQFF.

The chain couples TRBV10-1 to TRBJ2-3; 12 bases match TRBD2. The CDR3 runs 15 residues. The V gene's germline CDR1 is WNHNN and CDR2 SYGVQD (reference sequence). V lost 6 bases, J lost 1 base, and 2 bases stayed unmatched. CDR3 DNA sequence: TGCGCCAGCAGCAGACTAGCGGGGGGCACAGATACGCAGTATTTT. Encoded protein: CASSRLAGGTDTQYF.